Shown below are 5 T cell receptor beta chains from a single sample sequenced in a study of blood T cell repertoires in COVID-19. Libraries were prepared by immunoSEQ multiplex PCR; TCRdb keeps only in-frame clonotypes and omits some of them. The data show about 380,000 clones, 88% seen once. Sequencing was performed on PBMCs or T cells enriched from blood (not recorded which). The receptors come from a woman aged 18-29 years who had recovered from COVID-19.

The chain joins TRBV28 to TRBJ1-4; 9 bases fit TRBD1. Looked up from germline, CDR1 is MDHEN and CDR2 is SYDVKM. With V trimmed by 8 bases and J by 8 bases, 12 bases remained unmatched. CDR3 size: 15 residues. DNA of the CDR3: TGTGCCAGCTGTACAGGGGGCGCTGGTCAAGAAAAACTGTTTTTT. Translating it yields CASCTGGAGQEKLFF.

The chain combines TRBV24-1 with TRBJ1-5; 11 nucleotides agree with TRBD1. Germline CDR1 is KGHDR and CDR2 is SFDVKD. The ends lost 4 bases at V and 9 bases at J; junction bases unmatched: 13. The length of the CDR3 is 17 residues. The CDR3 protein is CATSDPRTGGLFAPQHF. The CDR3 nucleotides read TGTGCCACCAGTGACCCCCGGACAGGGGGCCTCTTCGCGCCCCAGCATTTT.

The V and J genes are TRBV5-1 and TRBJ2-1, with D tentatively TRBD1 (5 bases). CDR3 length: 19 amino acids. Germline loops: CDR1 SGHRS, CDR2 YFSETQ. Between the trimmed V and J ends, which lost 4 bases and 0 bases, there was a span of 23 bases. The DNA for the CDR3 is TGCGCCAGCAGCCGGACCCCATACAGGAGACAGAGCTCCTACAATGAGCAGTTCTTC. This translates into CASSRTPYRRQSSYNEQFF.

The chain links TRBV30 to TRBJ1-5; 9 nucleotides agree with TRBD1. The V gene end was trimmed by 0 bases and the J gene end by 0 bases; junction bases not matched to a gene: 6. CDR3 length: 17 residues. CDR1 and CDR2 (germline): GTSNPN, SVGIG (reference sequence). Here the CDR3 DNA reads TGTGCCTGGAGTGTACAGGGGGCTAGTTATAGCAATCAGCCCCAGCATTTT. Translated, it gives CAWSVQGASYSNQPQHF.

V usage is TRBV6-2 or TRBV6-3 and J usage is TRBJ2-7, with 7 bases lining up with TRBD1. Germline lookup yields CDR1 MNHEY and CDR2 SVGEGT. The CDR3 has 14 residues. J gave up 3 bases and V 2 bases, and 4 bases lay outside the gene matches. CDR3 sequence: CASSYDRDYYEQYF. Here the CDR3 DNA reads TGTGCCAGCAGTTACGACAGGGATTACTACGAGCAGTACTTC.